One sample yielded the 16 T cell receptor beta chains listed below, sequenced in a study of blood T cell repertoires in COVID-19 (dated by TCRdb to 2019 to 2021). The library was produced with the immunoSEQ multiplex PCR assay. The immuneACCESS repertoire file appears here via TCRdb, limited to in-frame rearrangements. These files lack a portion of the clones; in checked studies, under half of the deficit traces to unresolved V genes, and the cause of the others is not known. The sample table shows more than 350,000 clones, and approximately 90% are seen once. The top ten clonotypes cover approximately 9.3% of the sample. Input material: PBMCs or T cells enriched from blood (not recorded which). These receptors were taken from a woman aged 45-59 years who had recovered from COVID-19.

The CDR3 reads CAWSVSGSTEAFF. CDR3 nucleotides: TGTGCCTGGAGTGTATCGGGAAGCACTGAAGCTTTCTTT. The chain joins TRBV30 to TRBJ1-1, with no clear D. CDR3 length: 13 amino acids. V lost 0 bases to trimming and J lost 4 bases, with 9 bases between them. Germline V gene lookup returns CDR1 GTSNPN and CDR2 SVGIG (reference sequence).

CDR3 in DNA: TGTGCCAGTAGTATTGGGTCAGGGGGAGGTTCGAACACTGAAGCTTTCTTT. Amino acids: CASSIGSGGGSNTEAFF. The chain has TRBV19 and TRBJ1-1; 7 positions agree with TRBD1. The CDR3 totals 17 residues. The J segment lost 1 base and the V segment lost 3 bases, leaving 11 bases of the junction unmatched. The germline V gene has CDR1 LNHDA and CDR2 SQIVND (reference sequence).

The chain joins TRBV4-3 to TRBJ1-4, with TRBD1 as a possible D gene (5 bases). Germline CDR1 and CDR2: LGHNA and YSLEER. V lost 0 bases and J lost 7, with 18 bases in between. There are 17 residues in the CDR3. CDR3 amino acids: CASSQDSGPGWGEKLFF. The CDR3 bases are TGCGCCAGCAGCCAAGATAGTGGGCCAGGGTGGGGTGAAAAACTGTTTTTT.

This chain uses TRBV5-8 with TRBJ2-2; maybe TRBD1 (6 bases). V was shortened by 4 bases and J by 0 bases, with 10 bases between the two germline ends. The CDR3 spans 15 residues. The germline CDR1 and CDR2 sequences are SGHTS and YDEGEE. The CDR3 loop reads CASSPGTSNTGELFF. Written as DNA, the CDR3 is TGTGCCAGCAGCCCCGGGACATCGAACACCGGGGAGCTGTTTTTT.

The V and J genes are TRBV7-2 and TRBJ2-5; 7 nucleotides line up with TRBD1. The CDR3 is 15 amino acids. Germline V CDR1 and CDR2: SGHTA, FQGNSA. Trimming at V came to 5 bases and at J to 2 bases, leaving 8 bases not matched to a gene. CDR3 in DNA: TGTGCCAGCAGCCCCCTGGGACAGATACAAGAGACCCAGTACTTC. Translating it yields CASSPLGQIQETQYF.

This sequence joins TRBV21-1 and TRBJ2-4; TRBD1, the D gene given by the table, was not confirmed from the DNA. TRBV21-1 counts as a pseudogene. This CDR3 contains 16 residues. The CDR3: CASSKGHNLAKNIQYF. CDR3 in DNA: TGTGCCAGCAGCAAAGGGCACAATCTAGCCAAAAACATTCAGTACTTC.

V gene TRBV9 combines with J gene TRBJ1-2, with D possibly being TRBD1 (6 bases). The V gene's germline CDR1 is SGDLS and CDR2 YYNGEE. The CDR3 sequence is 14 residues long. V gave up 4 bases and J gave up 4 bases, with 14 bases separating them. Here the CDR3 DNA reads TGTGCCAGCAGCTATACGACAGGCTCCTATGGCTACACCTTC. Encoded protein: CASSYTTGSYGYTF.

J is TRBJ2-2 and V is TRBV4-2; D possibly corresponds to TRBD2 (6 bases). The CDR3 has 19 residues. The V end was cut by 0 bases, the J end by 0 bases, with 17 bases between. Looked up from germline, CDR1 is LGHNA and CDR2 is YNFKEQ. The chain's CDR3 is CASSQDPPGLASNTGELFF. CDR3 in DNA: TGTGCCAGCAGCCAAGATCCTCCAGGGCTAGCGTCGAACACCGGGGAGCTGTTTTTT.

The chain couples TRBV7-2 to TRBJ1-1, with TRBD1 matching over 8 bases. CDR1 and CDR2 from the germline V gene are SGHTA and FQGNSA. The V gene end was trimmed by 5 bases and the J gene end by 4 bases; junction bases not matched to a gene: 9. CDR3 length: 15 amino acids. The CDR3 sequence: CASSKYPTGVTEAFF. DNA for the CDR3: TGTGCCAGCAGCAAATACCCGACAGGGGTCACTGAAGCTTTCTTT.

This clone has only one observation. The gene calls are TRBV7-9 and TRBJ1-6; 7 positions agree with TRBD1. The CDR3 spans 16 residues. After removal of 5 bases from V and 7 bases from J, the junction contained 11 bases not matched to a gene. The germline CDR1 and CDR2 sequences are SEHNR and FQNEAQ (reference sequence). The CDR3 DNA sequence: TGTGCCAGCAGCACACAGGGGACGCTCGCGAATTCACCCCTCCACTTT. Protein: CASSTQGTLANSPLHF.

The chain recombines TRBV29-1 with TRBJ1-2, with a weak D call TRBD1 (5 bases). Germline assignment: CDR1 SQVTM and CDR2 ANQGSEA. The CDR3 length is 12 residues. V lost 4 bases and J 7 bases, leaving 13 bases between the germline ends. The CDR3 is CSVVGQGGGYTF. Here the CDR3 DNA reads TGCAGCGTTGTTGGGCAGGGCGGTGGCTACACCTTC.

This clone was picked up one time. The chain employs TRBV3-1 (or the pseudogene TRBV3-2) and TRBJ2-1; 12 bases align to TRBD2. The CDR3 loop spans 18 amino acids. Germline loops: CDR1 LGHDT, CDR2 YNNKEL (reference sequence). V shed 4 bases and J 7 bases; nucleotides not matched to a gene: 14. CDR3 coding DNA: TGTGCCAGCAGCCCCCCTAGCGGGGGGGCGTCCGGTCGGAATGAGCAGTTCTTC. Its translation: CASSPPSGGASGRNEQFF.

Of note for this clone: The same CDR3 is also encoded by other DNA sequences in this sample. This sequence joins TRBV24-1 and TRBJ1-5, with TRBD1 identical over 8 bases. The CDR3 runs 14 residues. J gave up 4 bases and V 7 bases, and 5 bases lay outside the gene matches. CDR1 and CDR2 (germline): KGHDR, SFDVKD. The CDR3 region is CATRGQGLNQPQHF. CDR3 sequence (DNA): TGTGCCACCAGAGGACAGGGACTTAATCAGCCCCAGCATTTT.

The chain uses TRBV19 and TRBJ1-1, with 8 positions matching TRBD1. Trimming cost V 7 bases and J 7 bases; bases outside gene matches: 8. CDR1 is LNHDA, CDR2 SQIVND, per germline (reference sequence). CDR3 length: 13 amino acids. The CDR3 nucleotides are TGTGCCAGTACTACGGACAGGGTCGGTGAAGCTTTCTTT. This gives the protein CASTTDRVGEAFF.

The chain joins TRBV29-1 to TRBJ1-4; no clear D. This CDR3 comprises 15 residues. V was shortened by 5 bases and J by 8 bases, with 21 bases between the two germline ends. Germline CDR1 and CDR2: SQVTM and ANQGSEA. CDR3 in amino acids: CSVKNPGRAGEKLFF. For the CDR3, the DNA is TGCAGCGTTAAGAATCCCGGGAGGGCGGGCGAAAAACTGTTTTTT. The variable domain in full, with the rest retrieved from reference TRBV29-1 and TRBJ1-4, is SAVISQKPSRDICQRGTSLTIQCQVDSQVTMMFWYRQQPGQSLTLIATANQGSEATYESGFVIDKFPISRPNLTFSTLTVSNMSPEDSSIYLCSVKNPGRAGEKLFFGSGTQLSVL.

The chain recombines TRBV19 with TRBJ1-6, with D hard to call. Trimming took off 4 bases at V and 6 bases at J, with 16 bases between the two ends. This CDR3 is built from 16 residues. The germline gives CDR1 LNHDA, CDR2 SQIVND (reference sequence). The DNA of the CDR3 is TGTGCCAGTAGTACTATGAGCGGTGCGACTAATTCACCCCTCCACTTT. Amino acids: CASSTMSGATNSPLHF. Using reference TRBV19 and TRBJ1-6 for the parts outside the CDR3, the full variable domain is DGGITQSPKYLFRKEGQNVTLSCEQNLNHDAMYWYRQDPGQGLRLIYYSQIVNDFQKGDIAEGYSVSREKKESFPLTVTSAQKNPTAFYLCASSTMSGATNSPLHFGNGTRLTVT.